Shown below are 24 T cell receptor beta chains from a single sample sequenced in a study of shared clonotypes between healthy human individuals. Data came from immunoSEQ multiplex PCR; TCRdb stores just in-frame clones and leaves some out. The repertoire holds over a million clones, with roughly 80% as singletons. Sequencing was performed on memory CD4+ T cells sorted from blood. Subset meaning: CD45RA-negative fraction. The receptor set was obtained from a man between 18 and 29 years old in good health.

This clone was detected once. The chain has TRBV7-2 and TRBJ2-7; possibly TRBD1 for D (6 bases). Per the germline V gene, CDR1 is SGHTA and CDR2 is FQGNSA. V gave up 5 bases and J gave up 0 bases, with 14 bases separating them. The CDR3 covers 15 residues. The DNA of the CDR3 is TGTGCCAGCAGCCCAGGACAGCCATCCTCCTACGAGCAGTACTTC. This translates into CASSPGQPSSYEQYF. Full variable domain (missing parts from reference TRBV7-2 and TRBJ2-7): GAGVSQSPSNKVTEKGKDVELRCDPISGHTALYWYRQSLGQGLEFLIYFQGNSAPDKSGLPSDRFSAERTGGSVSTLTIQRTQQEDSAVYLCASSPGQPSSYEQYFGPGTRLTVT.

V usage is TRBV5-6 and J usage is TRBJ1-1; D gene uncertain. V lost 8 bases, J lost 0 bases, and 11 bases lay in between. Germline V gene data show CDR1 as SGHDT and CDR2 as YYEEEE. The CDR3 loop spans 13 amino acids. The CDR3 DNA is TGTGCCAGTAAGATTGCTATGAACACTGAAGCTTTCTTT. It yields the protein CASKIAMNTEAFF.

In the case of this clone: This same CDR3 is encoded by further DNA sequences in the sample. The rearrangement links TRBV28 to TRBJ1-4, with D possibly TRBD1 on 5 matching bases. This CDR3 contains 14 residues. Germline V gene sequence: CDR1 MDHEN, CDR2 SYDVKM. Trimming left V 6 bases short and J 4 bases short, with 12 bases between. In nucleotides, the CDR3 is TGTGCCAGCAGCCGCGGGACCGATAATGAAAAACTGTTTTTT. This gives the protein CASSRGTDNEKLFF.

V usage is TRBV7-2 and J usage is TRBJ1-1; D is ambiguous. V was trimmed by 5 bases and J by 1 base, leaving 11 bases between them. Germline CDR1 is SGHTA and CDR2 is FQGNSA. CDR3 length equals 14 residues. For the CDR3, the DNA is TGTGCCAGCAGCCCCAGCGGAGGGAACACTGAAGCTTTCTTT. It codes for CASSPSGGNTEAFF.

Concerning this clone: The same CDR3 arises from other DNA sequences in this sample as well. This chain links TRBV4-2 with TRBJ1-1; D not resolved. Germline lookup yields CDR1 LGHNA and CDR2 YNFKEQ. The V and J ends lost 5 bases and 2 bases respectively, with 9 bases between them. The CDR3 totals 13 residues. CDR3 nucleotide sequence: TGTGCCAGCAGCTTGCGGGGAAACACTGAAGCTTTCTTT. Its protein is CASSLRGNTEAFF.

The chain uses TRBV5-1 and TRBJ2-5; 8 positions match TRBD1. J lost 4 bases, V lost 4 bases, and 6 bases had no gene match. Looked up from germline, CDR1 is SGHRS and CDR2 is YFSETQ. The CDR3 length is 14 residues. The CDR3 DNA sequence: TGCGCCAGCAGCCCGGGACAGGAGGTAGAGACCCAGTACTTC. Its protein is CASSPGQEVETQYF.

The CDR3 nucleotides are TGCGCCAGCAGCCAGTTGAGAGGGGGGGCGATCACTGAAGCTTTCTTT. Translation: CASSQLRGGAITEAFF. The chain is built from TRBV4-3 and TRBJ1-1, with a weak D call TRBD1 (6 bases). The germline V gene has CDR1 LGHNA and CDR2 YSLEER. Trimming cost V 3 bases and J 4 bases, with 18 bases left between them. There are 16 residues in the CDR3.

J is TRBJ1-3 and V is TRBV30, with TRBD1 matching over 10 bases. Germline loops: CDR1 GTSNPN, CDR2 SVGIG (reference sequence). CDR3 length: 13 amino acids. V gave up 5 bases and J gave up 4 bases; unmatched junction bases: 2. CDR3 nucleotides: TGTGCCTGGGACAGGGGGCTCGGAAACACCATATATTTT. It translates to CAWDRGLGNTIYF.

Remarks on this clone: Other DNA sequences in the same sample also yield this CDR3. The chain joins TRBV9 to TRBJ1-6; D is undetermined. The CDR3 totals 13 residues. Looked up from germline, CDR1 is SGDLS and CDR2 is YYNGEE. V was shortened by 0 bases and J by 10 bases, with 8 bases between the two germline ends. This CDR3 is CASSVGGRSPLHF. The CDR3 DNA follows: TGTGCCAGCAGCGTAGGTGGACGATCACCCCTCCACTTT. The variable domain in full, with the rest retrieved from reference TRBV9 and TRBJ1-6, is DSGVTQTPKHLITATGQRVTLRCSPRSGDLSVYWYQQSLDQGLQFLIQYYNGEERAKGNILERFSAQQFPDLHSELNLSSLELGDSALYFCASSVGGRSPLHFGNGTRLTVT.

The rearrangement joins TRBV9 to TRBJ2-7; the D gene is possibly TRBD2 (6 bases). CDR1 and CDR2 (germline): SGDLS, YYNGEE. The CDR3 sequence is 14 residues long. Trimming left V 3 bases short and J 2 bases short, with 12 bases between. CDR3 sequence reads: CASSAGSSAYEQYF. CDR3 in DNA: TGTGCCAGCAGCGCCGGGAGCTCCGCCTACGAGCAGTACTTC.

This clone was found once. As DNA, the CDR3 is TGCGCCAGCAGCAGGGGAGCCACATCGGGAAACGAGCAGTACTTC. Translation gives CASSRGATSGNEQYF. The chain joins TRBV5-1 to TRBJ2-7; the D gene could be TRBD1 or TRBD2 (5 bases each). Per germline, CDR1 SGHRS and CDR2 YFSETQ. V gave up 4 bases and J gave up 5 bases, with 19 bases separating them. The CDR3 sequence is 15 residues long.

The chain carries TRBV6-5 and TRBJ2-7; tentatively, D is TRBD2 (5 bases). This CDR3 contains 13 residues. V was trimmed by 0 bases and J by 6 bases, leaving 9 bases between them. Germline-derived CDR1 and CDR2 are MNHEY and SVGAGI. CDR3 protein: CASSYSGISEQYF. The CDR3 coding sequence is TGTGCCAGCAGTTACTCCGGGATTTCCGAGCAGTACTTC.

This chain connects TRBV4-3 to TRBJ2-3, with D hard to call. This CDR3 has 15 residues. Trimming removed 1 base at V and 4 bases at J, with 12 bases between. Germline V gene data show CDR1 as LGHNA and CDR2 as YSLEER. CDR3 protein: CASSQGGSSSDTQYF. Here the CDR3 DNA reads TGCGCCAGCAGCCAAGGAGGTTCATCATCAGATACGCAGTATTTT.

J is TRBJ2-5 and V is TRBV7-2; 8 positions agree with TRBD2. CDR3 length: 16 amino acids. Germline-derived CDR1 and CDR2 are SGHTA and FQGNSA. V gave up 2 bases and J gave up 5 bases; unmatched junction bases: 10. The CDR3 region is CASSLYISGSGETQYF. CDR3 bases: TGTGCCAGCAGCTTATATATAAGCGGGAGTGGGGAGACCCAGTACTTC.

The count of this clone is one. The genes are TRBV5-1 and TRBJ2-7; 13 bases align to TRBD2. V lost 5 bases and J lost 4; bases outside the gene matches: 12. From germline, CDR1 is SGHRS and CDR2 YFSETQ. This CDR3 is 17 amino acids long. The CDR3 DNA follows: TGCGCCAGCAGGGGGACTAGCGGGAAGGTCCAGGGTTACGAGCAGTACTTC. Translated, it gives CASRGTSGKVQGYEQYF.

The V gene is TRBV5-1, the J gene TRBJ2-7; TRBD2 aligns across 7 bases. V dropped 0 bases and J dropped 2; count of bases not matched to a gene: 5. The CDR3 sequence is 15 residues long. Looked up from germline, CDR1 is SGHRS and CDR2 is YFSETQ. For the CDR3, the DNA is TGCGCCAGCAGCTTGGATGGCGGGGGTGCCTACGAGCAGTACTTC. This sequence encodes CASSLDGGGAYEQYF.

Details on this clone: This may be a read error: a much more frequent sequence differs by one nucleotide. Other DNA sequences in this sample translate to the same CDR3. The rearrangement uses TRBV18 and TRBJ2-7; D unresolved. Trimming pared 2 bases from V and 3 bases from J, leaving 5 bases between. CDR3 size: 12 residues. Germline CDR1 is KGHSH and CDR2 is LQKENI. The CDR3 DNA follows: TGTGCCAGCTCACCAAATGGCTACGAGCAGTACTTC. Translation gives CASSPNGYEQYF.

This clone was detected only a few times. The chain carries TRBV2 and TRBJ1-2; TRBD1 matches at 10 bases. The germline V gene has CDR1 SNHLY and CDR2 FYNNEI. The trim removed 4 bases at V and 7 bases at J, leaving 6 bases unmatched. The CDR3 loop spans 14 amino acids. This CDR3 is CASSGPGTGVGYTF. The CDR3 DNA is TGTGCCAGCAGTGGACCCGGGACAGGGGTTGGCTACACCTTC.

This clone was seen once. The chain recombines TRBV5-5 with TRBJ2-7, with D perhaps matching TRBD1 (6 bases). This CDR3 region has 17 residues. CDR1 SGHKS and CDR2 YYEKEE come from the germline V gene (reference sequence). V shed 6 bases and J shed 2 bases, with 24 bases lying between them. The CDR3 sequence: CASTPPIGQKGPYEQYF. CDR3 nucleotides: TGTGCCAGCACCCCTCCAATAGGACAGAAAGGACCCTACGAGCAGTACTTC. Full variable domain (missing parts from reference TRBV5-5 and TRBJ2-7): DAGVTQSPTHLIKTRGQQVTLRCSPISGHKSVSWYQQVLGQGPQFIFQYYEKEERGRGNFPDRFSARQFPNYSSELNVNALLLGDSALYLCASTPPIGQKGPYEQYFGPGTRLTVT.

This chain links TRBV9 with TRBJ2-7; TRBD2 is a possible D gene (5 bases). The CDR3 spans 15 residues. CDR1 is SGDLS and CDR2 is YYNGEE in the germline V gene. Trimming took off 0 bases at V and 4 bases at J, with 14 bases between the two ends. The CDR3 protein is CASSVATGSLYEQYF. Written as DNA, the CDR3 is TGTGCCAGCAGCGTAGCAACGGGGTCACTATACGAGCAGTACTTC. The full variable domain, in which reference TRBV9 and TRBJ2-7 provide the parts outside the CDR3, is DSGVTQTPKHLITATGQRVTLRCSPRSGDLSVYWYQQSLDQGLQFLIQYYNGEERAKGNILERFSAQQFPDLHSELNLSSLELGDSALYFCASSVATGSLYEQYFGPGTRLTVT.

This chain uses TRBV5-1 with TRBJ1-5, with D hard to call. In germline, CDR1 is SGHRS, CDR2 YFSETQ. V lost 10 bases and J lost 4, with 36 bases in between. This CDR3 comprises 20 residues. CDR3 DNA: TGCGCCGGCTTCGGAGAAGGGTTGCCCTGTGGAGTGAATGAAAATCAGCCCCAGCATTTT. Translation gives CAGFGEGLPCGVNENQPQHF. Complete variable domain (other parts from reference TRBV5-1 and TRBJ1-5): KAGVTQTPRYLIKTRGQQVTLSCSPISGHRSVSWYQQTPGQGLQFLFEYFSETQRNKGNFPGRFSGRQFSNSRSEMNVSTLELGDSALYLCAGFGEGLPCGVNENQPQHFGDGTRLSIL.

This chain joins TRBV29-1 and TRBJ2-4; D is possibly TRBD1 (6 bases). Trimming stripped 4 bases from V and 0 bases from J, with 19 bases between. This CDR3 has 17 amino acids. CDR1 and CDR2 (germline): SQVTM, ANQGSEA. CDR3 amino acids: CSVGHPKDSLAKNIQYF. The CDR3 nucleotides read TGCAGCGTTGGACACCCAAAGGACAGCCTAGCCAAAAACATTCAGTACTTC.

The V call is TRBV5-1, the J call TRBJ2-1; TRBD2 matches 10 bases. The germline CDR1 and CDR2 sequences are SGHRS and YFSETQ. This CDR3 spans 15 amino acids. V was clipped by 4 bases and J by 4 bases; unmatched bases: 5. Here the CDR3 reads CASSQGLAEYNEQFF. As DNA, the CDR3 is TGCGCCAGCAGCCAAGGACTAGCGGAGTACAATGAGCAGTTCTTC.

Only a few counts were recorded for this clone. This rearrangement joins TRBV7-9 to TRBJ2-7; no clear D. The CDR3 has 11 amino acids. Per the germline V gene, CDR1 is SEHNR and CDR2 is FQNEAQ (reference sequence). Trimming pared 6 bases from V and 6 bases from J, leaving 9 bases between. The CDR3 sequence is CASSHGIEQYF. For the CDR3, the DNA is TGTGCCAGCAGTCATGGGATCGAGCAGTACTTC.